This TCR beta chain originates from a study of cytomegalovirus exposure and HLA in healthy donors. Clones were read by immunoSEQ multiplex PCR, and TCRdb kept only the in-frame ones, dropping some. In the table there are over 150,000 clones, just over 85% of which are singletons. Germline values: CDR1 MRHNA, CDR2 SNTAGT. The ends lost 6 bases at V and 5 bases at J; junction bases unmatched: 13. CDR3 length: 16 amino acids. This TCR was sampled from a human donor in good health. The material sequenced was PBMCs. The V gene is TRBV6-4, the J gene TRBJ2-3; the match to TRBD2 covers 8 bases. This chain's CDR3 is CASSAEGTSGVDTQYF. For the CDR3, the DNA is TGTGCCAGCAGCGCCGAGGGGACTAGTGGAGTAGATACGCAGTATTTT.